Listed below are T cell receptor beta chains from one sample, sequenced in a study of response to subunit inactivated influenza vaccine. TCRdb passed the RT-PCR reads through MiXCR, listing each CDR3 protein once. The sample lists roughly 670,000 distinct CDR3 sequences; 14% were seen once. The sequencing used PBMCs from blood, collected 14 to 15 days before vaccination. The receptor set was obtained from a man in his fifties or sixties who received an inactivated influenza vaccine. Both conserved end residues are part of each CDR3. The order of the fields is J gene, D gene, CDR3 length, V gene, CDR3 protein. D genes are given only for firm matches.

>TRBJ2-7|.|13|TRBV5-5
CASSLTGIEEQYF
>TRBJ2-7|TRBD2|13|TRBV9
CASSVDLAGEQYF
>TRBJ2-4|TRBD1|12|TRBV7-9
CATQGLQNIQYF
>TRBJ2-3|TRBD2|16|TRBV4-1
CASSHSGRGLSDTQYF
>TRBJ2-1|.|16|TRBV7-2
CASSLDGGTLGYEQFF
>TRBJ2-6|.|16|TRBV2
CASSWQVNSGANVLTF
>TRBJ1-5|.|15|TRBV15
CATRSSAFANQPQHF
>TRBJ2-6|TRBD1|15|TRBV5-1
CASSLERGRTNVLTF
>TRBJ2-7|TRBD1|12|TRBV10-3
CATQGNEYEQYF
>TRBJ1-2|TRBD1|19|TRBV10-3
CAISESGFKKRDRAYGYTF
>TRBJ2-1|TRBD2|13|TRBV20-1
CSAQRDSYNEQFF
>TRBJ2-3|.|12|TRBV7-2
CASSLYSGMQYF
>TRBJ2-7|TRBD2|14|TRBV20-1
CSARDGSGRAEQYF
>TRBJ2-1|TRBD1|15|TRBV5-1
CASSSGQGERNEQFF
>TRBJ2-1|TRBD2|14|TRBV12-3/TRBV12-4
CASTSGRYLSEQFF
>TRBJ1-6|TRBD1|16|TRBV15
CATSRITGGNNSPLHF
>TRBJ2-5|TRBD2|15|TRBV20-1
CSQRDSRGIQETQYF
>TRBJ2-5|.|12|TRBV28
CASSGPLETQYF
>TRBJ2-1|.|15|TRBV10-3
CAIKPPGTTYNEQFF
>TRBJ1-2|TRBD1|15|TRBV5-1
CASSLASGQGSGYTF
>TRBJ2-7|TRBD2|16|TRBV10-2
CASSDLLGGSGYEQYF
>TRBJ2-2|.|14|TRBV12-3/TRBV12-4
CASIGTSNTGELFF
>TRBJ2-2|TRBD2|15|TRBV5-5
CASSSTSGGARELFF
>TRBJ2-3|TRBD1|14|TRBV7-9
CASRQGGITDTQYF
>TRBJ2-3|.|17|TRBV6-1
CASSERTGLERTDTQYF
>TRBJ1-5|.|19|TRBV6-5
CASSYSKTSGQLRDQPQHF
>TRBJ1-4|.|13|TRBV6-1
CASSEGWVEKLFF
>TRBJ1-2|.|18|TRBV18
CASSVRTALKSTNYGYTF
>TRBJ1-6|TRBD1|14|TRBV28
CASSRSTGSSPLHF
>TRBJ1-2|.|15|TRBV5-1
CASSTSPTVNYGYTF
>TRBJ1-1|.|14|TRBV5-1
CASSFGGFKTEAFF
>TRBJ2-5|.|12|TRBV29-1
CSVDLTPETQYF
>TRBJ2-1|.|12|TRBV9
CASSVSINEQFF
>TRBJ2-3|TRBD1|15|TRBV24-1
CATSVRQGAIDTQYF
>TRBJ2-1|.|17|TRBV12-3/TRBV12-4
CASSTNVAGPSYNEQFF
>TRBJ2-5|.|13|TRBV7-2
CASSLSGIGTQYF
>TRBJ1-1|TRBD1|13|TRBV12-3/TRBV12-4
CASSLTGLPEAFF
>TRBJ2-7|.|18|TRBV3-1
CASSQDLVFVDKPYEQYF
>TRBJ2-7|.|13|TRBV10-3
CAISESGSYEQYF
>TRBJ2-1|.|17|TRBV7-2
CASSSRGGRSSYNEQFF
>TRBJ2-7|.|14|TRBV12-3/TRBV12-4
CASSFNGGLYEQYF
>TRBJ2-1|.|14|TRBV7-2
CASSLDPALGEQFF
>TRBJ2-6|.|13|TRBV10-3
CAIRSSGANVLTF
>TRBJ2-3|.|17|TRBV7-2
CASSLGSLIHLTDTQYF
>TRBJ2-7|TRBD1|14|TRBV12-3/TRBV12-4
CASSLSPGGREQYF
>TRBJ1-1|TRBD1|15|TRBV7-9
CASSPMSGGYTEAFF
>TRBJ1-5|.|15|TRBV5-1
CASSLSPGGDQPQHF
>TRBJ2-7|TRBD1|14|TRBV27
CASGLGQGTYEQYF
>TRBJ2-7|.|15|TRBV5-1
CASSLDGTLSYEQYF
>TRBJ2-7|TRBD1|15|TRBV19
CASSIATGKTNEQYF
>TRBJ2-3|.|15|TRBV10-3
CAISRNVGLTDTQYF
>TRBJ2-1|.|13|TRBV20-1
CSASALANNEQFF
>TRBJ1-5|TRBD1|18|TRBV18
CASSNRRLGQGATQPQHF
>TRBJ1-1|.|13|TRBV5-5
CASSLIENTEAFF
>TRBJ2-7|TRBD1|15|TRBV7-2
CASSLTGGLSYEQYF
>TRBJ1-5|.|14|TRBV6-1
CASSENGGKQPQHF
>TRBJ2-7|.|14|TRBV5-1
CASSLMDSSYEQYF
>TRBJ2-5|TRBD1|16|TRBV3-1
CASSPFRQGGSETQYF
>TRBJ2-1|.|15|TRBV5-1
CASSPKGGDYNEQFF
>TRBJ2-2|.|12|TRBV7-2
CASSVNTGELFF